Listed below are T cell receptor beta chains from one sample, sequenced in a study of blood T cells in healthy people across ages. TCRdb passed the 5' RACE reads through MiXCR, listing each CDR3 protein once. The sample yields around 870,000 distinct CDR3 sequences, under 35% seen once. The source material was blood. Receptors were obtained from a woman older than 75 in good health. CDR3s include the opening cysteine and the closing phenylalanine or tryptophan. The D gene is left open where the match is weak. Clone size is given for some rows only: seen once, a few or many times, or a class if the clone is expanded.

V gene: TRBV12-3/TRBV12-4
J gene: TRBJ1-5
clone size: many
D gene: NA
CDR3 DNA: TGTGCCAGCAGCTCCGGCCGTAGCAATCAGCCCCAGCATTTT
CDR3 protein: CASSSGRSNQPQHF

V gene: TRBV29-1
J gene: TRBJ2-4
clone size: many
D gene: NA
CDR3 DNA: TGCAGCGTTGCGGAGGGGCCAAACATTCAGTACTTC
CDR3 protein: CSVAEGPNIQYF

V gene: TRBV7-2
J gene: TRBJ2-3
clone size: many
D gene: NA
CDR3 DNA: TGTGCCAGCAGCTCCTCCTTCACAGATACGCAGTATTTT
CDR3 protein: CASSSSFTDTQYF

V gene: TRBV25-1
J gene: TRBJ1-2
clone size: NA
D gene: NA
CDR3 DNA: TGTGCCAGCAGTGAACCTGACAGACTCGGCTACACCTTC
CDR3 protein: CASSEPDRLGYTF

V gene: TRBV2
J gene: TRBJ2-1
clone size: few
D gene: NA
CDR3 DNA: TGTGCCAGCAGTGAAGAGGGGGGCGCATTCAATGAGCAGTTCTTC
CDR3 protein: CASSEEGGAFNEQFF

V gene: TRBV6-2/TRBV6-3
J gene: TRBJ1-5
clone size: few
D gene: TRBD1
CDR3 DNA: TGTGCCAGCAGCCGGACAGGACCTTACAATCAGCCCCAGCATTTT
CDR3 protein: CASSRTGPYNQPQHF

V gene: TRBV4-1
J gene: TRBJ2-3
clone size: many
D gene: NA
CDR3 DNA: TGCGCCAGCAGCCCCGGCGGGGGCGGTTTTAGCACAGATACGCAGTATTTT
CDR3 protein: CASSPGGGGFSTDTQYF

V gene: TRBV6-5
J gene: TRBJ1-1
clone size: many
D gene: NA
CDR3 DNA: TGTGCCAGCAGTTACTCGACCCCGGACACTGAAGCTTTCTTT
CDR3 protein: CASSYSTPDTEAFF

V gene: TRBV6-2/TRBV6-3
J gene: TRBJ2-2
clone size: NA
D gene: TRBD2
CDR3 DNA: TGTGCCAGCAGCTGGCGGGGGATGAGCGGGGAGCTGTTTTTT
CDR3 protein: CASSWRGMSGELFF

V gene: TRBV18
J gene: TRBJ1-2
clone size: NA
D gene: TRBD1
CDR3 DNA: TGTGCCAGCTCACTTTGGACAGGCCCTAATGGCTACACCTTC
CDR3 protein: CASSLWTGPNGYTF

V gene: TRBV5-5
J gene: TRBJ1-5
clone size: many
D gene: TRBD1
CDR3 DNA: TGTGCCAGCAGCCCGGGACAGGGAGGTAAAAGCAATCAGCCCCAGCATTTT
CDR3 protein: CASSPGQGGKSNQPQHF

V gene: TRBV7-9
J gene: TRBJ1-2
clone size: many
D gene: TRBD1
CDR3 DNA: TGTGCCAGCAGCTTAGGGGGGACAGGGACTCTCAGTGGCTACACCTTC
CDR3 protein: CASSLGGTGTLSGYTF

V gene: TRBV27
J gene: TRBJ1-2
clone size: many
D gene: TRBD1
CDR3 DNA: TGTGCCAGCGCTAAGGGACAGCAGTATGGCTACACCTTC
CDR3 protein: CASAKGQQYGYTF

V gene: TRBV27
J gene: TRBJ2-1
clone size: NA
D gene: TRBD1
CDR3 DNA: TGTGCCACCAGGACAGGGGCGGTAAATGAGCAGTTCTTC
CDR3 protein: CATRTGAVNEQFF

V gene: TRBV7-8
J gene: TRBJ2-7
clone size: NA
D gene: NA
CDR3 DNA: TGTGCCAGCAGCCACGAACTAGAGACCTACGAGCAGTACTTC
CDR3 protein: CASSHELETYEQYF

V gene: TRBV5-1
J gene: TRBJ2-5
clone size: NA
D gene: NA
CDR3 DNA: TGCGCCAGCAGCCCCGGGACACCCAACCGACAAGAGACCCAGTACTTC
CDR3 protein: CASSPGTPNRQETQYF

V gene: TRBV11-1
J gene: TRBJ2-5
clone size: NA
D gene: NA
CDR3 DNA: TGTGCCAGCAGCTTAGCGCTCCGGCGGAAGGAGACCCAGTACTTC
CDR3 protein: CASSLALRRKETQYF

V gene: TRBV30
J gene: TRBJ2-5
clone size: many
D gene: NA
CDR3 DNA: TGTGCCTGGAGTGGAGGGACTTCAGAGACCCAGTACTTC
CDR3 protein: CAWSGGTSETQYF

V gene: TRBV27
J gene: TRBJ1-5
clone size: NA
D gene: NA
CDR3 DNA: TGTGCCAGCAGTAAGGGGGATTGGGGCAATCAGCCCCAGCATTTT
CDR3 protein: CASSKGDWGNQPQHF

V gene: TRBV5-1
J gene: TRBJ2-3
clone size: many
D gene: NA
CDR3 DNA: TGCGCCAGCAGCTCCCTTGAGACAGATACGCAGTATTTT
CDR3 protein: CASSSLETDTQYF

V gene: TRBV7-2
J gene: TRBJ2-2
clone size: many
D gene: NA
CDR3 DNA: TGTGCCAGCAGCCCACAAAGGGTCGCCGGGGAGCTGTTTTTT
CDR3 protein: CASSPQRVAGELFF

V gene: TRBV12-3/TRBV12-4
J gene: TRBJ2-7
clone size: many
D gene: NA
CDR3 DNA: TGTGCCAGCAACGGGGGGCAGGGACGGATCTACGAGCAGTACTTC
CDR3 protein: CASNGGQGRIYEQYF

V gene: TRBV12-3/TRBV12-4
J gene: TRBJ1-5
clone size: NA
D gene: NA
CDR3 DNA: TGTGCCAGCAGTTTAGCCCCCGACAGGCTTAATCAGCCCCAGCATTTT
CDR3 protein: CASSLAPDRLNQPQHF

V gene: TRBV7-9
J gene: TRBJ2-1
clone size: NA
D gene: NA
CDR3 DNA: TGTGCCAGCAGCTTAATGGTCGATGAGCAGTTCTTC
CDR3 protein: CASSLMVDEQFF

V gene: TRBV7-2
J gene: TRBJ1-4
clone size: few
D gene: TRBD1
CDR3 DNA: TGTGCCAGCAGCCGGGACAGAGGTCGGGAAAAACTGTTTTTT
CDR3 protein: CASSRDRGREKLFF

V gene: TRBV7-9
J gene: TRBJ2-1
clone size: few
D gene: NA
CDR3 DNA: TGTGCCAGCAGCTTGCTTCCCGGGGTATACAATGAGCAGTTCTTC
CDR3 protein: CASSLLPGVYNEQFF

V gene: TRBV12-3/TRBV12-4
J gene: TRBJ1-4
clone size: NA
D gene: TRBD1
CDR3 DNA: TGTGCCAGCAGTTCTCTACAGGGGGCTCAGGAAAAACTGTTTTTT
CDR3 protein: CASSSLQGAQEKLFF

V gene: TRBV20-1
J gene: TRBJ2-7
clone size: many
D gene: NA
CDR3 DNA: TGCAGTGCTAGGTTCACAGGGATGAACGAGCAGTACTTC
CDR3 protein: CSARFTGMNEQYF

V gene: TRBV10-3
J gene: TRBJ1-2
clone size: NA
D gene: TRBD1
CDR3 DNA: TGTGCCATCAGTGAGACCGGGACAGGGGGTAACACCTTC
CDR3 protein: CAISETGTGGNTF

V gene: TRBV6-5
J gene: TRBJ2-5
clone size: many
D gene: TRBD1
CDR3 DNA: TGTGCCAGCACCAAGCAGGGGGCAGAGACCCAGTACTTC
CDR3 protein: CASTKQGAETQYF

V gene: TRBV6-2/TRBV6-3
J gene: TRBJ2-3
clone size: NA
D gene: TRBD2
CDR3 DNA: TGTGCCAGCAGCTATAGCGGGGGGGGCCCCCAGTATTTT
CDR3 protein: CASSYSGGGPQYF

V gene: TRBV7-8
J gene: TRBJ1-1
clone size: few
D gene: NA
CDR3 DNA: TGTGCCAGCAGCTTACATGCCGGGACCACTGAAGCTTTCTTT
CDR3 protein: CASSLHAGTTEAFF

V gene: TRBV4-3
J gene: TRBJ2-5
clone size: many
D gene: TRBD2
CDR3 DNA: TGCGCCAGCAGCCCCTCCTTATTGAGCGGGGGGTACCAAGAGACCCAGTACTTC
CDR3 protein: CASSPSLLSGGYQETQYF

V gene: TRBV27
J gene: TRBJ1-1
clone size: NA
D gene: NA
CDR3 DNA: TGTGCCAGCAGTTTTCCGGGGGGGGCGCGCACTGAAGCTTTCTTT
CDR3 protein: CASSFPGGARTEAFF

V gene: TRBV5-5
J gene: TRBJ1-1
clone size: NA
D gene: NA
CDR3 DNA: TGTGCCAGCAGCCTTAGGGGTCCGAACACTGAAGCTTTCTTT
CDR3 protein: CASSLRGPNTEAFF

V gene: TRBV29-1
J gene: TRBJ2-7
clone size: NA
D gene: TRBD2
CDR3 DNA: TGCAGCGCAGGGACTAGCGTCTACGAGCAGTACTTC
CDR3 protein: CSAGTSVYEQYF

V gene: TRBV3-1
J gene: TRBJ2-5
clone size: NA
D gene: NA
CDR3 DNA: TGTGCCAGCAGCCAAGCCCAAACGGGTAGGCAAGAGACCCAGTACTTC
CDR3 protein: CASSQAQTGRQETQYF

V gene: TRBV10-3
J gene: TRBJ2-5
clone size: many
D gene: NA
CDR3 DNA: TGTGCCATCAGTGAAAGCGACAGGAGCCAAGAGACCCAGTACTTC
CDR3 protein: CAISESDRSQETQYF

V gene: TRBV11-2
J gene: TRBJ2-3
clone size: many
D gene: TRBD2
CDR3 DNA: TGTGCCAGCAGCTACATAGCGGGGGGATCAGATACGCAGTATTTT
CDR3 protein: CASSYIAGGSDTQYF

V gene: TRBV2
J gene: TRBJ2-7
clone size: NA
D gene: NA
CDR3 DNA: TGTGCCAGCAACCAGGGCCTGAGCTCCTACGAGCAGTACTTC
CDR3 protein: CASNQGLSSYEQYF

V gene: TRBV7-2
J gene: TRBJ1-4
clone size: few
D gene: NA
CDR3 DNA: TGTGCCAGCAGCTTATTTCGCCAGGCGGCAAGCGAAAAACTGTTTTTT
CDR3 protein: CASSLFRQAASEKLFF

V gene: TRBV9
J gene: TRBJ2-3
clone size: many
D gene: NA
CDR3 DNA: TGTGCCAGCAGCGTCCGGTGGGCAGATACGCAGTATTTT
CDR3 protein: CASSVRWADTQYF

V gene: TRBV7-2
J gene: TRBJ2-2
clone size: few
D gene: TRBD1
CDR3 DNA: TGTGCCAGCAGCCGGACAGGGACCATGAACACCGGGGAGCTGTTTTTT
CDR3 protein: CASSRTGTMNTGELFF

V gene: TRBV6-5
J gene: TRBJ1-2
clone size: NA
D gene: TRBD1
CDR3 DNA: TGTGTCAGCAGTTATGACAGGGCGGTTGGCTACACCTTC
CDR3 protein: CVSSYDRAVGYTF

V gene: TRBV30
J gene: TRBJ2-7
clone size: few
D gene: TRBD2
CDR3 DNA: TGTGCCTGGAGTAGGACGGGGGGCTCCTACGAGCAGTACTTC
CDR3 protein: CAWSRTGGSYEQYF

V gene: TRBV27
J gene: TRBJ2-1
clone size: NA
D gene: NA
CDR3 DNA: TGTGCCAGCAGCGGATCCCCTAACGGGGAAAAGTACAATGAGCAGTTCTTC
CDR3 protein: CASSGSPNGEKYNEQFF

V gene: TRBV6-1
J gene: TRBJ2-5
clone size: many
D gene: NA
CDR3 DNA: TGTGCCAGCAGTGAAGCGTTGCTAAGGGAGACCCAGTACTTC
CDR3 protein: CASSEALLRETQYF

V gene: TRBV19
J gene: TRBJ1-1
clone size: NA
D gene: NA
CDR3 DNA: TGTGCCAGTAGTATAAACACGGACCTGAACACTGAAGCTTTCTTT
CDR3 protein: CASSINTDLNTEAFF

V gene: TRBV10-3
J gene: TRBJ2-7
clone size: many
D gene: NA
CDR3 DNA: TGTGCCATCAGTGAATCCAACCGCTACGAGCAGTACTTC
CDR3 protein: CAISESNRYEQYF

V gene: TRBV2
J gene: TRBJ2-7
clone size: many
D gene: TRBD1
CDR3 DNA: TGTGCCACCCGGACAGGACAAAATCGCGAGCAGTACTTC
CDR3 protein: CATRTGQNREQYF

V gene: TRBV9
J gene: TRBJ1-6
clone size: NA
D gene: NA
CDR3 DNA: TGTGCCAGCAGCGCCTCGTTCTATAATTCACCCCTCCACTTT
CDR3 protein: CASSASFYNSPLHF